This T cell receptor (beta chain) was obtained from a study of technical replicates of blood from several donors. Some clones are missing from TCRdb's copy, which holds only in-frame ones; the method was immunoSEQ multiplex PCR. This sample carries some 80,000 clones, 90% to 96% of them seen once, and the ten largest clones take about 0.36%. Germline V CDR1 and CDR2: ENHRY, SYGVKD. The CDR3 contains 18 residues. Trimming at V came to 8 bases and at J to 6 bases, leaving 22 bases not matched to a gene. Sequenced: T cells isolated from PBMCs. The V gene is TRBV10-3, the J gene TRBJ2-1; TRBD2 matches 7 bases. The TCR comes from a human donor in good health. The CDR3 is CAIGGGGYSATGVNEQFF. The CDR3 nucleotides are TGTGCCATCGGGGGGGGAGGTTACAGCGCTACCGGAGTCAATGAGCAGTTCTTC.